What follows are 3 T cell receptor beta chains derived from one specimen sequenced in a study of blood T cells in healthy people across ages (dated by TCRdb to between 2015 and 2016). Preparation of the library involved 5' RACE. The sequencer listed for this sample is Illumina HiSeq 2500. A second PCR of roughly 7 to 12 cycles was run with a J-beta primer mix and a sample-barcoded 5' primer. In-frame beta chains were kept once TCRdb had trimmed the public reads at Q25 with fastp and called clones with MiXCR. Every distinct CDR3 protein forms one entry, paired with its most common genes and DNA. The sample table lists 600,000 to 800,000 distinct CDR3 sequences, around 50% of them with a count of one. Jointly, the top ten make up about 14% of the sample. Sequenced: blood. These receptors originate from a woman aged 80 or over in good health.

This clonotype was recorded at least ten times. The chain couples TRBV25-1 to TRBJ2-7; TRBD2 aligns across 7 bases. V lost 2 bases, J lost 2 bases, and 6 bases stayed unmatched. There are 15 residues in the CDR3. The germline V gene encodes CDR1 MGHDK and CDR2 SYGVNS. This CDR3 is CASSEVPSGPYEQYF. In DNA form, the CDR3 reads TGTGCCAGCAGTGAAGTCCCTAGCGGTCCCTACGAGCAGTACTTC.

This clonotype was detected many times. The chain joins TRBV20-1 to TRBJ2-3; 15 bases match TRBD2. CDR3 size: 15 residues. CDR1 is DFQATT and CDR2 is SNEGSKA in the germline V gene (reference sequence). After removal of 3 bases from V and 4 bases from J, the junction contained 2 bases not matched to a gene. CDR3 loop: CSASGTSGRSDTQYF. CDR3 coding DNA: TGCAGTGCTAGCGGGACTAGCGGGAGGTCAGATACGCAGTATTTT.

This sequence joins TRBV3-1 and TRBJ2-1, with 9 bases fitting TRBD2. Unmatched junction bases numbered 6, after V lost 4 bases and J lost 5 bases. Germline CDR1 is LGHDT and CDR2 is YNNKEL (reference sequence). There are 15 residues in the CDR3. CDR3 residues: CASSLVLAGNNEQFF. CDR3 in DNA: TGTGCCAGCAGCCTAGTCCTAGCGGGAAACAATGAGCAGTTCTTC.